The T cell receptor (beta chain) under discussion was sequenced for a study of blood T cell repertoires in COVID-19. The CDR3 contains 20 residues. CDR1 SGDLS and CDR2 YYNGEE come from the germline V gene. Between the trimmed V and J ends, which lost 4 bases and 7 bases, there was a span of 33 bases. Sequencing used immunoSEQ multiplex PCR; TCRdb keeps in-frame clones, though not all of them. The sample yields under 65,000 clones, 75% to 90% seen once. A single count supports this clone. The sequence was obtained from a man between 60 and 75 years old with acute or convalescent COVID-19. Material for sequencing was peripheral blood. The gene calls are TRBV9 and TRBJ1-5, with D uncertain. Here the CDR3 DNA reads TGTGCCAGCAGCCTGAGGGTTAGTATTCGCGTATTAGGACGGGTACAGCCCCAGCATTTT. Residues: CASSLRVSIRVLGRVQPQHF.